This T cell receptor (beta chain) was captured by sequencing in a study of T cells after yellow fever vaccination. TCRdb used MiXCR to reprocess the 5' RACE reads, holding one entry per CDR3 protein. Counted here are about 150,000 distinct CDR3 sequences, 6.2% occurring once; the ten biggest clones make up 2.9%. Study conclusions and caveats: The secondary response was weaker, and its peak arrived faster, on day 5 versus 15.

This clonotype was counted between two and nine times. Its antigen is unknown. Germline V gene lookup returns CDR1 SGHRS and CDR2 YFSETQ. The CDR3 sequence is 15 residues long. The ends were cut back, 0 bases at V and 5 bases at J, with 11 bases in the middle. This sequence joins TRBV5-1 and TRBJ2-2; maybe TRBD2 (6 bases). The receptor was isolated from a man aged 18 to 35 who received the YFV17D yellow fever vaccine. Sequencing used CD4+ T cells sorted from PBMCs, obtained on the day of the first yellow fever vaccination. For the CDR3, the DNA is TGCGCCAGCAGCTTGGCCGGGGAGGAGACCGGGGAGCTGTTTTTT. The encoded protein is CASSLAGEETGELFF.